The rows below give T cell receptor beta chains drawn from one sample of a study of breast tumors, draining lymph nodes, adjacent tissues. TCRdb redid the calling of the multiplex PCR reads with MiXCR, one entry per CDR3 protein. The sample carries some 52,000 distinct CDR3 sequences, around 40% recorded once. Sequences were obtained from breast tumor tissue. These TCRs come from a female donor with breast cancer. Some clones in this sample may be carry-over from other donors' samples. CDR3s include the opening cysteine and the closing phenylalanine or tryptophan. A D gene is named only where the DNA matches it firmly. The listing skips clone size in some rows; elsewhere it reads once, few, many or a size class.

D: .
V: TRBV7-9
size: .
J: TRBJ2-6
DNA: TGTGCCAGCAGCTCATCGGGAGCTGGGGCCAACGTCCTGACTTTC
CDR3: CASSSSGAGANVLTF

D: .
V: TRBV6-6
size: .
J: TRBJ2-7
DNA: TGTGCCAGCAGTCTTCGGGACGTGCAGTCCTTC
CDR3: CASSLRDVQSF

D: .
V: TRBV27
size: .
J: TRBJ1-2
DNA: TGTGCCAGCAGTTTGCGACCGGGAAGGCGTGGCTACACCTTC
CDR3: CASSLRPGRRGYTF

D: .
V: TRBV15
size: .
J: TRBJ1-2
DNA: TGTGCCGCCAGCACCCCGGGCCGGGGACACTCAATTTATGGCTACACCTTC
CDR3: CAASTPGRGHSIYGYTF

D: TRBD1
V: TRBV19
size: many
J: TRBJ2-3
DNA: TGTGCCAGTAGTAAGGACAGGACCTTCACAGATACGCAGTATTTT
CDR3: CASSKDRTFTDTQYF

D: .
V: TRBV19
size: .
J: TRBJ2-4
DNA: TGTGCCAGTAGCCTGGACGGACCGCTGGGGCGGAACATTCAGTACTTC
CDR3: CASSLDGPLGRNIQYF

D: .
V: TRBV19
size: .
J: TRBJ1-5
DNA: TGTGCCAGTAGTATTTCGGGAGGAAGGGGCAATCAGCCCCAGCATTTT
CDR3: CASSISGGRGNQPQHF

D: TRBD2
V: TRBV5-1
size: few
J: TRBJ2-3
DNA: TGCGCCAGCAGCTTGGGAGCGGGAGGGAACACAGATACGCAGTATTTT
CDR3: CASSLGAGGNTDTQYF

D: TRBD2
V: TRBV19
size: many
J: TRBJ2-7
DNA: TGTGCCAGTAGACTAACTAGCGGGAGTGTTTACGAGCAGTACTTC
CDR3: CASRLTSGSVYEQYF

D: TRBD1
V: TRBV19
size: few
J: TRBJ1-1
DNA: TGTGCCAGTAGTAAATCAGGGGGCATTATGAACACTGAAGCTTTCTTT
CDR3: CASSKSGGIMNTEAFF

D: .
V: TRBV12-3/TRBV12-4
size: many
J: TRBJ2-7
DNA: TGTGCCAGCAGTGCATACAAGGGAGACTACGAGCAGTACTTC
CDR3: CASSAYKGDYEQYF

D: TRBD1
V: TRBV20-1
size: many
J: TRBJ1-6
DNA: TGCAGTGCTAGTCGGGGACAGGGGGCTTCACCCCTCCACTTT
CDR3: CSASRGQGASPLHF

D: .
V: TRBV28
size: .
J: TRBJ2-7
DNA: TGTGCCAGCAGTTTTCAGGGCGCTTCCTACGAGCAGTACTTC
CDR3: CASSFQGASYEQYF

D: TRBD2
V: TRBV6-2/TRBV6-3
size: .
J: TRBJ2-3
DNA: TGTGCCAGCAGTTGGCCCGGGGGGACCAAAAACATTCAGTATTTT
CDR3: CASSWPGGTKNIQYF

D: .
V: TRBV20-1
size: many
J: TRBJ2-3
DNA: TGCAGTGCTAGAGTATCAGATACGCAGTATTTT
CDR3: CSARVSDTQYF

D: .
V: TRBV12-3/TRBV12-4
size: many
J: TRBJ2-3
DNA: TGTGCCAGCAGGAGGAGAGATGTCACAGATACGCAGTATTTT
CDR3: CASRRRDVTDTQYF

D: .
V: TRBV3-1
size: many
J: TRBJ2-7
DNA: TGTGCCAGCAGCCCAACTAGCTCGAGCTCCTACGAGCAGTACTTC
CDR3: CASSPTSSSSYEQYF

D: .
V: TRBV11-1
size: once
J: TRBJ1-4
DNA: .
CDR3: CASSLAGNEQYFGPDEKLFF

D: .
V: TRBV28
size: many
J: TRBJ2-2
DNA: TGTGCCAGCAGTGAAGGAGTGGGAGACACCGGGGAGCTGTTTTTT
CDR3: CASSEGVGDTGELFF

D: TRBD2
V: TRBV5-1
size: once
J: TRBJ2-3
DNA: TGCGCCAGCAGCTCGGGACTAGCGACTGGCACAGATACGCAGTATTTT
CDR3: CASSSGLATGTDTQYF

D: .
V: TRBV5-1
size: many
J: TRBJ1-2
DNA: TGCGCCAGCAGCTCAACAGGACAGAACTATGGCTACACCTTC
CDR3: CASSSTGQNYGYTF

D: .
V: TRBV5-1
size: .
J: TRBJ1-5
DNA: TGCGCCAGCAGCTCCCAGCATTTT
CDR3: CASSSQHF

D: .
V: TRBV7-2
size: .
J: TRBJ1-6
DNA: TGTGCCAGCAGCCCACTCTGGTCCAGCGGCCAAGACAATTCACCCCTCCACTTT
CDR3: CASSPLWSSGQDNSPLHF